This TCR beta chain was captured by sequencing in a study of identical twins. Notes on the study in general: Invariant MAIT and iNKT cells could partly confound zero-insertion analyses. There was more out-of-frame TCR alpha sharing in monozygotic twins than models estimated.

MiXCR, applied by TCRdb to the 5' RACE reads, yields one record per CDR3 protein. The table shows over 200,000 distinct CDR3 sequences, with 6.5% occurring only once. V was pared by 6 bases and J by 3 bases, with 18 bases between. Germline V gene lookup returns CDR1 SGHRS and CDR2 YFSETQ. This CDR3 contains 15 residues. This clonotype appeared many times. Antigen unknown. In addition, the sample was reused for a study of T cells expressing NK-cell markers. From that study: Of the CD8+ T cell pool in about six donors, about 1.0-7.0% was accounted for by dominant NKG2C+ clonotypes.

The chain couples TRBV5-1 to TRBJ1-1; D might be TRBD1 (6 bases). Specimen: CD8+ T cells sorted from blood. The clonotype comes from a woman between 18 and 29 years old in good health. The CDR3 sequence: CASNSNGGGYTEAFF. The CDR3 bases are TGCGCCAGCAATTCAAACGGTGGGGGCTACACTGAAGCTTTCTTT.